In this sample, the clone carrying this T cell receptor beta chain turned up many times. This sample stems from a study of T cells in Graves' hyperthyroidism and ophthalmopathy. PBMCs were obtained from 10 ml fresh peripheral blood. The CDR3 is 13 residues long. V dropped 6 bases and J dropped 6; count of bases not matched to a gene: 6. Amplification of TCR beta CDR3 regions was performed using RNA transcripts as template. HTBI primers drove first-round RT-PCR of the TCR CDR3. TCRdb reprocessed the multiplex PCR reads via MiXCR and lists one record per CDR3 protein. This table holds more than 500,000 distinct CDR3 sequences, about 14% found once.

The material sequenced was blood. The source of this sequence is a woman aged 40 to 50 with Graves' hyperthyroidism. J is TRBJ1-1 and V is TRBV12-3 or TRBV12-4; TRBD1 agrees at 8 bases. In nucleotides, the CDR3 is TGTGCCAGCAGAGGACAGGGTTTGTCTGAAGCTTTCTTT. Residues: CASRGQGLSEAFF.